The rows below give T cell receptor beta chains drawn from one sample of a study of CD4+ T cells in melanoma. The protocol was immunoSEQ multiplex PCR, while the TCRdb copy is restricted to in-frame clones and leaves out a portion. The sample consists of some 110,000 clones, 92% of them appearing once. Sequencing was carried out using peripheral blood. These receptors were taken from a human donor with melanoma. The conserved cysteine and the conserved F or W are not part of the CDR3 here.

j_gene,v_gene,CDR3aa
TRBJ1-5,TRBV2,ASRMTPGGQPQH
TRBJ1-1,TRBV6-5,ASSPARKGTEAF
TRBJ2-6,TRBV6-6,ASTDPGADGANVLT
TRBJ2-5,TRBV7-7,ASSLQDSRETQY
TRBJ1-1,TRBV28,ASRGLDTEAF
TRBJ2-7,TRBV19,ASSIAHLQEDEQY
TRBJ1-2,TRBV4-1,ASSQRQGNYGYT
TRBJ2-6,TRBV30,TAFSGANVLT
TRBJ2-1,TRBV9,ASSVMLAGGLSSYNEQF
TRBJ1-5,TRBV11-2,ASSLDPRGHQPQH
TRBJ2-3,TRBV5-1,ASSLTGSGRPDTQY
TRBJ2-7,TRBV18,ASSPRAAGFYEQY
TRBJ1-6,TRBV6-6,ASSYERLSPLH
TRBJ2-3,TRBV5-1,ASSSEAGFVNTQY
TRBJ2-1,TRBV6-1,ASKGAGVYSAPF
TRBJ2-2,TRBV4-2,ASSQHKGTANTGELF
TRBJ2-7,TRBV28,ASSFTGGPHYEQY
TRBJ2-7,TRBV4-1,ASSHIEAGGEQY
TRBJ2-5,TRBV7-8,ASKHSGGLETQY
TRBJ2-7,TRBV2,ASSEVLSAGEYTYEQY
TRBJ2-1,TRBV5-1,ASNLGTSGGNEQF
TRBJ2-2,TRBV15,ATSRDPAGGRPGELF
TRBJ2-2,TRBV27,ASSITNTGELF
TRBJ2-1,TRBV6-5,ASNTGTGQYNEQF
TRBJ2-7,TRBV11-2,ASSLALGTSYEQY
TRBJ2-3,TRBV19,ASKGNTDTQY
TRBJ2-3,TRBV19,ASKRGAGVGDTQY
TRBJ2-5,TRBV7-9,ASSLDGQETQY
TRBJ2-3,TRBV11-1,ASSLFLSKTGDGTDTQY
TRBJ2-7,TRBV7-2,ASSLWGVDEQY
TRBJ2-1,TRBV4-3,ASSQGLLAGLNEQF
TRBJ2-5,TRBV27,ASSPRGQRGQETQY
TRBJ2-7,TRBV7-9,ASSLSSGSQYEQY
TRBJ2-7,TRBV5-1,ASSLGQGSSSYEQY
TRBJ2-3,TRBV7-9,ASSLASVAGAVTDTQY
TRBJ2-1,TRBV11-2,ASSLVGFGGNEQF
TRBJ2-1,TRBV7-9,AGKRTSGRAGLGNEQF
TRBJ2-5,TRBV19,ASSIAARGETQY
TRBJ2-5,TRBV11-3,ASSLAGSEGQETQY
TRBJ2-2,TRBV2,ASRGAPNTGELF
TRBJ2-3,TRBV29-1,SGIASGITDTQY
TRBJ2-2,TRBV25-1,ASRETGTPTGELF